Given below is one T cell receptor (beta chain) in context. The method was immunoSEQ multiplex PCR; TCRdb's version includes in-frame clones alone and lacks a portion of them. The sample contains 35,000 to 50,000 clones, 75% to 90% of which appear only once. V dropped 5 bases and J dropped 6 bases, with 10 bases sitting between them. This CDR3 contains 12 residues. CDR1 SGHVS and CDR2 FNYEAQ come from the germline V gene. This specimen comes from a study of sequential checkpoint blockade in melanoma. This sample's treatment: randomized to nivolumab then ipilimumab (arm A) or the reverse (arm B). The V gene is TRBV7-6, the J gene TRBJ1-1; D remains unclear. The sequence derives from a human donor with melanoma. The sample here was CD8+ T cells sorted from blood (inferred from file names), taken from a patient given nivolumab and ipilimumab in sequence. Here the CDR3 reads CASSPGVSEAFF. Here the CDR3 DNA reads TGTGCCAGCAGCCCGGGAGTATCTGAAGCTTTCTTT.